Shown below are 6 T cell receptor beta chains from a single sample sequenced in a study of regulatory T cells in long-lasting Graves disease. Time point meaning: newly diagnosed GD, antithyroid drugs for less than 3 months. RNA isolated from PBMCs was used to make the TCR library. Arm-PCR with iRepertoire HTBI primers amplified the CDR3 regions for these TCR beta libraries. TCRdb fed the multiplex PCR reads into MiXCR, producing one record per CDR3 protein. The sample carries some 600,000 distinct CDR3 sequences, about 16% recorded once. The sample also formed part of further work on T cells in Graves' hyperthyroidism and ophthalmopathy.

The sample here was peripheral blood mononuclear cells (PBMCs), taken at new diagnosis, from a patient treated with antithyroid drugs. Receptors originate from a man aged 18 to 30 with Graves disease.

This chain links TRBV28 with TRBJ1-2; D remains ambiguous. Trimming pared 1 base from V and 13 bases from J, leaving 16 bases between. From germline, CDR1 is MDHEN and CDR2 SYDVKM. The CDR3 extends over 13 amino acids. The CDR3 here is CASSLSRKVGFTF. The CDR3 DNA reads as TGTGCCAGCAGTTTATCAAGGAAGGTCGGGTTCACCTTC.

The DNA of the CDR3 is TGTGCCAGCAGTCAAAACCGGGACAGAAACTATGGCTACACCTTC. Protein sequence: CASSQNRDRNYGYTF. This rearrangement joins TRBV7-2 to TRBJ1-2; the match to TRBD1 covers 7 bases. Germline lookup yields CDR1 SGHTA and CDR2 FQGNSA. V shed 6 bases, J shed 2 bases, and the junction held 9 bases outside the gene matches. The CDR3 spans 15 residues.

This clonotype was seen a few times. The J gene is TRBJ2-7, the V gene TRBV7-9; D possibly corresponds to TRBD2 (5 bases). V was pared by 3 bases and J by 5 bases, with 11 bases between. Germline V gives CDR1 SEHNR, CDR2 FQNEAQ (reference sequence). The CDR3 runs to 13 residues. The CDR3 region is CASSLGSADEQYF. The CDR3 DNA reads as TGTGCCAGCAGCTTGGGGAGCGCCGACGAGCAGTACTTC.

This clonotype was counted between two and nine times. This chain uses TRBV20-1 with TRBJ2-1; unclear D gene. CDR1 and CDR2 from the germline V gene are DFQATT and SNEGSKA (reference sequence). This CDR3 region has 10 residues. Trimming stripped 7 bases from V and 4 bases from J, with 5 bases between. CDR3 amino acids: CSVLYNEQFF. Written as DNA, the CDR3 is TGCAGTGTTCTTTACAATGAGCAGTTCTTC.

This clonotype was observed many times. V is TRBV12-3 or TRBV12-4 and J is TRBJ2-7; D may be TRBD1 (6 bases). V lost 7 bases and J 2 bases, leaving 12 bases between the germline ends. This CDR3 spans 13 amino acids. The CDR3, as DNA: TGTGCCAGCATTAGGACAGCAGCCTACGAGCAGTACTTC. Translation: CASIRTAAYEQYF.

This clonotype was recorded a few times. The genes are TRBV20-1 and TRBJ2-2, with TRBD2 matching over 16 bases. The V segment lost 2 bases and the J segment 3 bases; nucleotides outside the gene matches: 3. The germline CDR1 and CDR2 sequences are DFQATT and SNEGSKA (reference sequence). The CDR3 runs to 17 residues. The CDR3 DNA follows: TGCAGTGCTAGACCGGGACTAGCGGGAGGGGACACCGGGGAGCTGTTTTTT. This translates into CSARPGLAGGDTGELFF.